This T cell receptor (beta chain) derives from a study of T cells in Graves' hyperthyroidism and ophthalmopathy. Study in general: Before treatment of any kind, peripheral blood was taken at initial diagnosis.

This clonotype was counted at least ten times. TCR beta CDR3 regions were amplified from RNA. First-round RT-PCR of the TCR CDR3 relied on the HTBI primer set. TCRdb reanalysed the multiplex PCR reads using MiXCR and keeps one entry per CDR3 protein. This table has about 560,000 distinct CDR3 sequences, roughly 17% appearing once. CDR3 length: 12 amino acids. Germline V lookup: CDR1 MDHEN, CDR2 SYDVKM. Trimming removed 4 bases from V and 9 bases from J, with 12 bases in between. The definition of stable Graves' hyperthyroidism was no ophthalmopathy progression within 18 months. The study excluded patients with uncontrolled infection, other autoimmune disease, pregnancy or lactation. PBMCs were collected from an approximately 10 ml volume of fresh peripheral blood.

The gene calls are TRBV28 and TRBJ2-5; either TRBD1 or TRBD2 may supply D (5 bases each). This TCR was recovered from a woman under 30 with Graves' hyperthyroidism. Sequenced material: blood. The DNA for the CDR3 is TGTGCCAGCAGTTGGGGGAGTAGATCCCAGTACTTC. Protein product: CASSWGSRSQYF. The entire variable domain, with the rest obtained from reference TRBV28 and TRBJ2-5, is as follows: DVKVTQSSRYLVKRTGEKVFLECVQDMDHENMFWYRQDPGLGLRLIYFSYDVKMKEKGDIPEGYSVSREKKERFSLILESASTNQTSMYLCASSWGSRSQYFGPGTRLLVL.